The rows below give T cell receptor beta chains drawn from one sample of a study of CD8 T cells in Susac syndrome. TCRdb reanalysed the immunoSEQ multiplex PCR reads using MiXCR and keeps one entry per CDR3 protein. The data show under 70,000 distinct CDR3 sequences, roughly 94% seen once. Sequencing was performed on CD8+ T cells from PBMCs. These receptors came from a human donor with Susac syndrome. CDR3s include the opening cysteine and the closing phenylalanine or tryptophan. A D gene is named only where the DNA matches it firmly. Clone sizes are given selectively: once, few, many, or a class where the clone is expanded.

D gene: TRBD1
V gene: TRBV12-5
J gene: TRBJ2-5
clone size: NA
CDR3 protein: CASGGGQGARETQYF
CDR3 DNA: TGTGCTAGTGGAGGGGGACAGGGGGCTCGGGAGACCCAGTACTTC

D gene: NA
V gene: TRBV2
J gene: TRBJ2-3
clone size: NA
CDR3 protein: CASSEEDVDTQYF
CDR3 DNA: TGTGCCAGCAGTGAAGAAGACGTTGATACGCAGTATTTT

D gene: NA
V gene: TRBV5-1
J gene: TRBJ2-5
clone size: NA
CDR3 protein: CASSLYGTYYQETQYF
CDR3 DNA: TGCGCCAGCAGCTTGTACGGGACATATTACCAAGAGACCCAGTACTTC

D gene: NA
V gene: TRBV29-1
J gene: TRBJ2-1
clone size: NA
CDR3 protein: CSVDVATDPNEQFF
CDR3 DNA: TGCAGCGTTGACGTAGCCACCGACCCCAATGAGCAGTTCTTC

D gene: NA
V gene: TRBV29-1
J gene: TRBJ2-3
clone size: NA
CDR3 protein: CSVGEGEITQYF
CDR3 DNA: TGCAGCGTTGGTGAGGGGGAAATTACGCAGTATTTT

D gene: TRBD1
V gene: TRBV29-1
J gene: TRBJ1-2
clone size: NA
CDR3 protein: CSVPAGQGLYYGYTF
CDR3 DNA: TGCAGCGTCCCCGCGGGACAGGGGTTATACTATGGCTACACCTTC

D gene: NA
V gene: TRBV20-1
J gene: TRBJ2-7
clone size: once
CDR3 protein: CSARVAPSSYEQYF
CDR3 DNA: TGCAGTGCTAGGGTCGCACCCAGCTCCTACGAGCAGTACTTC

D gene: TRBD1
V gene: TRBV23-1
J gene: TRBJ1-1
clone size: NA
CDR3 protein: CASSQSSKGTGGLLNTEAFF
CDR3 DNA: TGCGCCAGCAGTCAATCGTCTAAAGGGACAGGGGGACTGTTGAACACTGAAGCTTTCTTT

D gene: NA
V gene: TRBV11-2
J gene: TRBJ2-1
clone size: NA
CDR3 protein: CASSLEAVVYNEQFF
CDR3 DNA: TGTGCCAGCAGCTTAGAAGCGGTGGTCTACAATGAGCAGTTCTTC

D gene: NA
V gene: TRBV6-2/TRBV6-3
J gene: TRBJ1-6
clone size: NA
CDR3 protein: CASSYRANSPLHF
CDR3 DNA: TGTGCCAGCAGTTACCGGGCGAATTCACCCCTCCACTTT

D gene: NA
V gene: TRBV9
J gene: TRBJ2-2
clone size: NA
CDR3 protein: CASSPHGTPKKAGELFF
CDR3 DNA: TGTGCCAGCAGCCCGCACGGGACACCCAAGAAGGCCGGGGAGCTGTTTTTT

D gene: NA
V gene: TRBV3-1
J gene: TRBJ1-5
clone size: NA
CDR3 protein: CASSQDSHSNQPQHF
CDR3 DNA: TGTGCCAGCAGCCAAGACAGTCATAGCAATCAGCCCCAGCATTTT

D gene: NA
V gene: TRBV30
J gene: TRBJ2-5
clone size: NA
CDR3 protein: CAGDSGEETQYF
CDR3 DNA: TGTGCCGGGGACTCAGGGGAAGAGACCCAGTACTTC

D gene: NA
V gene: TRBV5-6
J gene: TRBJ2-1
clone size: once
CDR3 protein: CASSRTGWGNEQFF
CDR3 DNA: TGTGCCAGCAGCCGTACAGGGTGGGGCAATGAGCAGTTCTTC

D gene: NA
V gene: TRBV4-3
J gene: TRBJ2-7
clone size: NA
CDR3 protein: CASSQVPAEYTYEQYF
CDR3 DNA: TGCGCCAGCAGCCAAGTCCCTGCCGAATACACCTACGAGCAGTACTTC

D gene: NA
V gene: TRBV25-1
J gene: TRBJ2-5
clone size: NA
CDR3 protein: CASSGETQYF
CDR3 DNA: TGTGCCAGCAGTGGGGAGACCCAGTACTTC

D gene: NA
V gene: TRBV28
J gene: TRBJ2-1
clone size: NA
CDR3 protein: CASSALDREGEQFF
CDR3 DNA: TGTGCCAGCAGTGCTTTGGACAGGGAGGGTGAGCAGTTCTTC

D gene: TRBD2
V gene: TRBV7-3
J gene: TRBJ2-3
clone size: NA
CDR3 protein: CASSLTGGRTDTQYF
CDR3 DNA: TGTGCCAGCAGCTTGACGGGGGGGCGCACAGATACGCAGTATTTT

D gene: NA
V gene: TRBV27
J gene: TRBJ2-1
clone size: NA
CDR3 protein: CASKDGYNEQFF
CDR3 DNA: TGTGCCAGTAAGGACGGATACAATGAGCAGTTCTTC

D gene: TRBD1
V gene: TRBV20-1
J gene: TRBJ1-1
clone size: NA
CDR3 protein: CSARLHRDRGLPSEAFF
CDR3 DNA: TGCAGTGCTAGATTACACCGGGACAGGGGGCTTCCCTCTGAAGCTTTCTTT

D gene: NA
V gene: TRBV29-1
J gene: TRBJ2-3
clone size: NA
CDR3 protein: CSGQWDSWTQYF
CDR3 DNA: TGCAGTGGACAGTGGGATTCATGGACGCAGTATTTT

D gene: NA
V gene: TRBV30
J gene: TRBJ2-2
clone size: few
CDR3 protein: CAWRYTGELFF
CDR3 DNA: TGTGCCTGGCGATACACCGGGGAGCTGTTTTTT